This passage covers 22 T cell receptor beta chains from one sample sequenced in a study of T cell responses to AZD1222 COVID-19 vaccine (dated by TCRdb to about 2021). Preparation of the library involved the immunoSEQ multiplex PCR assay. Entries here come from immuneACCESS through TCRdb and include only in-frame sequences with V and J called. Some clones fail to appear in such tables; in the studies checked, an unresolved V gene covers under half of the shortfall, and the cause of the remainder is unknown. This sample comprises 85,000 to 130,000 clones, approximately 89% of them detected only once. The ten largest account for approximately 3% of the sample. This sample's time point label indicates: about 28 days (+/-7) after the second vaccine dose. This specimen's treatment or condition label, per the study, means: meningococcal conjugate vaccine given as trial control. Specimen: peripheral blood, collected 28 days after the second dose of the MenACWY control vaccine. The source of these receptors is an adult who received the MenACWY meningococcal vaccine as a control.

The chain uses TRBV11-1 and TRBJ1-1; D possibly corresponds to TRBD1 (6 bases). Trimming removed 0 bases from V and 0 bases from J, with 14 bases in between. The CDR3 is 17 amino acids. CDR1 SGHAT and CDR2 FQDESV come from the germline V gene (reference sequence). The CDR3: CASSLARRGQMNTEAFF. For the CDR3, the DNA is TGTGCCAGCAGCTTAGCGCGGAGGGGACAAATGAACACTGAAGCTTTCTTT.

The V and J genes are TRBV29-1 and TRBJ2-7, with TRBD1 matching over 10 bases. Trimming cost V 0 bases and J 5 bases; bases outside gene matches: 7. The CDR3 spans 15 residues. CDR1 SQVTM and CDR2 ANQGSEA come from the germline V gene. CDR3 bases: TGCAGCGTTGAAGATCTAGGACAGGGGGTCAACGAGCAGTACTTC. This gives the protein CSVEDLGQGVNEQYF.

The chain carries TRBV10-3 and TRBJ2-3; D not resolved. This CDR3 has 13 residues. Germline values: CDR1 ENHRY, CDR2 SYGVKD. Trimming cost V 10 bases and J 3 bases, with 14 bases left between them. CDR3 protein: CATGHGQTDTQYF. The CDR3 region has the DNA TGTGCCACCGGGCACGGGCAAACAGATACGCAGTATTTT.

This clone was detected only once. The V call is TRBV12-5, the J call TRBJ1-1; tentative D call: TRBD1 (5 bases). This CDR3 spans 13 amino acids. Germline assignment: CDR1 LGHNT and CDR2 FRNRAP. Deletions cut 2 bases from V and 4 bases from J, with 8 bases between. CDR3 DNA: TGTGCTAGTGGTTTGACAGGTGCCACTGAAGCTTTCTTT. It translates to CASGLTGATEAFF. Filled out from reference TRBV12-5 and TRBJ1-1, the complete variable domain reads DARVTQTPRHKVTEMGQEVTMRCQPILGHNTVFWYRQTMMQGLELLAYFRNRAPLDDSGMPKDRFSAEMPDATLATLKIQPSEPRDSAVYFCASGLTGATEAFFGQGTRLTVV.

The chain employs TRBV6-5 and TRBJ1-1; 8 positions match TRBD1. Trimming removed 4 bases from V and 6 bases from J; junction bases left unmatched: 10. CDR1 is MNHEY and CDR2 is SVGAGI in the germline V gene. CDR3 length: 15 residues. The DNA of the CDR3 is TGTGCCAGCAGTTTTTCAACAGGGGGATATGCTGAAGCTTTCTTT. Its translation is CASSFSTGGYAEAFF.

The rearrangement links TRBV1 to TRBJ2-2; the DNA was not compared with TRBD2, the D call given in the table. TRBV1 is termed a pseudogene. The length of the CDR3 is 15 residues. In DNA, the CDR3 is TGCACCAGCAGTAGAGGGCCAGGAGCAGGCGGGGAGCTGTTTTTT. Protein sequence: CTSSRGPGAGGELFF.

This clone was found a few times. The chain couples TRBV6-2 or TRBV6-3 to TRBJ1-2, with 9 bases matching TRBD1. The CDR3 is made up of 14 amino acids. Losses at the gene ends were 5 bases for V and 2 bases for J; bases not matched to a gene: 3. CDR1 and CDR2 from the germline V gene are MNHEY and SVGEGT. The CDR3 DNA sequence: TGTGCCAGCAGTGAGGGACAGGGAAACTATGGCTACACCTTC. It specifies CASSEGQGNYGYTF.

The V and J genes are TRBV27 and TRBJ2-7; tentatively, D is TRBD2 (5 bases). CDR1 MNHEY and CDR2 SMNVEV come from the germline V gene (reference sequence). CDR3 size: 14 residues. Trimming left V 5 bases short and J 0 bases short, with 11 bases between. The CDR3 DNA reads TGTGCCAGCAGTCTGGACGGGAACTCCTACGAGCAGTACTTC. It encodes CASSLDGNSYEQYF.

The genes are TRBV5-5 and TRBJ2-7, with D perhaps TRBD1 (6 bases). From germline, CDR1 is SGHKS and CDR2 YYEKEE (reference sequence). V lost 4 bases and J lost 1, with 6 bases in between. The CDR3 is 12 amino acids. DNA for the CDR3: TGTGCCAGCAGCGGACAGTCCTACGAGCAGTACTTC. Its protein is CASSGQSYEQYF.

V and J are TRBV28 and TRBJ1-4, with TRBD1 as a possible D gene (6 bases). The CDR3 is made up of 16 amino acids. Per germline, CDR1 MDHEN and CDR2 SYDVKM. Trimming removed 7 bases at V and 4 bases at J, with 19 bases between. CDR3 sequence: CASIRGGGFGNEKLFF. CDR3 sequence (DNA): TGTGCCAGCATCCGAGGGGGGGGGTTTGGTAATGAAAAACTGTTTTTT.

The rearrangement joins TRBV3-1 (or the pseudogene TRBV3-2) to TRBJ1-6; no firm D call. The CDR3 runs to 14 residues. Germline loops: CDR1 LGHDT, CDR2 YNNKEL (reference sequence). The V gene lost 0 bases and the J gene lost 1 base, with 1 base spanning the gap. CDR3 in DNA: TGTGCCAGCAGCCAAGAGTCCTATAATTCACCCCTCCACTTT. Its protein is CASSQESYNSPLHF.

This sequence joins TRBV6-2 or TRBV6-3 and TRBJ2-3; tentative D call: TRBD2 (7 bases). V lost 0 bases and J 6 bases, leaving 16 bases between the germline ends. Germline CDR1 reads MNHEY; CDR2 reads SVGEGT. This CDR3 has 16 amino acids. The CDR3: CASSYSPGGVMDTQYF. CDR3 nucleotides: TGTGCCAGCAGTTACTCTCCGGGGGGCGTTATGGATACGCAGTATTTT.

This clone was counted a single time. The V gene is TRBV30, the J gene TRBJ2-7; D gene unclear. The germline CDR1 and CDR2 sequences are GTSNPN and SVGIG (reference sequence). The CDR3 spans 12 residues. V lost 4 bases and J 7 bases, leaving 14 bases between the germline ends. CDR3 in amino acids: CAWKRALGEQYF. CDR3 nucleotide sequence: TGTGCCTGGAAACGGGCCCTAGGGGAGCAGTACTTC.

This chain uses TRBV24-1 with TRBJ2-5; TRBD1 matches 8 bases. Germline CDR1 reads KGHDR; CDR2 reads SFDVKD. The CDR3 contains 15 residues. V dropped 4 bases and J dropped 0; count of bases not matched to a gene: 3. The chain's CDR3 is CATSELTGDQETQYF. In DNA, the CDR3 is TGTGCCACCAGTGAATTGACAGGGGACCAAGAGACCCAGTACTTC.

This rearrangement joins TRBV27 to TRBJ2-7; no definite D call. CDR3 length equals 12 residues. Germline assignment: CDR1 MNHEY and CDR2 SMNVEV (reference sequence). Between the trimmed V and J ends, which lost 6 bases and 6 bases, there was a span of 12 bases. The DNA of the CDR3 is TGTGCCAGCAGCAAGGGAACGGTCGAGCAGTACTTC. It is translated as CASSKGTVEQYF.

CDR3 coding DNA: TGTGCCAGCAGGAAGGGGGTCCAATACGAGCAGTACTTC. Amino acid sequence: CASRKGVQYEQYF. The V and J genes are TRBV7-2 and TRBJ2-7, with D perhaps TRBD1 (6 bases). Germline CDR1 SGHTA, CDR2 FQGNSA. With 6 bases removed from V and 4 bases from J, the gap between germline ends came to 13 bases. The length of the CDR3 is 13 residues.

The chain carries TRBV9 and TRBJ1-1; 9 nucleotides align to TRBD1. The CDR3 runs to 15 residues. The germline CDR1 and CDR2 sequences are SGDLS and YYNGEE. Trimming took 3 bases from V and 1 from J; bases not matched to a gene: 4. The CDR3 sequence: CASSASGQGNTEAFF. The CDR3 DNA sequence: TGTGCCAGCAGCGCCTCGGGACAGGGGAACACTGAAGCTTTCTTT.

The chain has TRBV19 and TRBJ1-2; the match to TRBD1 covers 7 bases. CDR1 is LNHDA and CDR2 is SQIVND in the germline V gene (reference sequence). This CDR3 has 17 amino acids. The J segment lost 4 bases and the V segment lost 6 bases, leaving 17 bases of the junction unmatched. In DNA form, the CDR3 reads TGTGCCAGTAGCCTAGGCCAGGGACAGCCCCATCGCTATGGCTACACCTTC. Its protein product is CASSLGQGQPHRYGYTF.

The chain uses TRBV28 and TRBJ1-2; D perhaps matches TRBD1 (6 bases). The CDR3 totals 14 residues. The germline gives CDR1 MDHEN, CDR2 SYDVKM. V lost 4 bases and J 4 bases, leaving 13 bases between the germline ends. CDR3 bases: TGTGCCAGCAGTTACCCCGGGGGCGCCTATGGCTACACCTTC. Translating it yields CASSYPGGAYGYTF.

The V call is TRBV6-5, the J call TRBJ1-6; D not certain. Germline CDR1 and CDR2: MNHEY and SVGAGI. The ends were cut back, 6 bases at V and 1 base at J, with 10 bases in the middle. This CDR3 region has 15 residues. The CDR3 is CASRLGISYNSPLHF. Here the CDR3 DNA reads TGTGCCAGCAGGCTGGGGATTTCCTATAATTCACCCCTCCACTTT.

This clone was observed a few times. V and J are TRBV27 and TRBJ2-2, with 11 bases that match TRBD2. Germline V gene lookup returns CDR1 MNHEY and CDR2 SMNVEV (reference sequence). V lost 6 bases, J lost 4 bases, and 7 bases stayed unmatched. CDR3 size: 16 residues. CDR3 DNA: TGTGCCAGCAGGCTGCTAGCGGGGGGCCCCACCGGGGAGCTGTTTTTT. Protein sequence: CASRLLAGGPTGELFF.

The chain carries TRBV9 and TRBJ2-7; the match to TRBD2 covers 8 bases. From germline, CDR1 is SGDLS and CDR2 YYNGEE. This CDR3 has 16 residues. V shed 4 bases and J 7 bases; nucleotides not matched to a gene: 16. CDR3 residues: CASSLGRSGGVNEQYF. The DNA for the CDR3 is TGTGCCAGCAGCTTAGGTCGCAGCGGGGGTGTGAATGAGCAGTACTTC.